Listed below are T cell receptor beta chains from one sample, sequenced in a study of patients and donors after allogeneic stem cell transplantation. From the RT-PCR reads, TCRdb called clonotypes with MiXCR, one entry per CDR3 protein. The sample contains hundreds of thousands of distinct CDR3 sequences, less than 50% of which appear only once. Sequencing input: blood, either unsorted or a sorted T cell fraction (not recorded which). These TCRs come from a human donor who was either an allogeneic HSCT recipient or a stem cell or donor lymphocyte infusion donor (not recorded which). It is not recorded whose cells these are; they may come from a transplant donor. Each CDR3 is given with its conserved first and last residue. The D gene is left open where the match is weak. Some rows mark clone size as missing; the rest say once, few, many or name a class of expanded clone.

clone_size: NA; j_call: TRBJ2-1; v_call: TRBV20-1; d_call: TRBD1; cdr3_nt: TGCAGTGCTAGAGTCCGGGACAGCTCCTACAATGAGCAGTTCTTC; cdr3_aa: CSARVRDSSYNEQFF
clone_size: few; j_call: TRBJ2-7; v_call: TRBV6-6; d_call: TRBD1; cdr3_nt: TGTGCCAGCAGACGCGGGACAGGGCACGAGCAGTACTTC; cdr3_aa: CASRRGTGHEQYF
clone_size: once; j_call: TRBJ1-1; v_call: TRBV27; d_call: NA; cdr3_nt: TGTGCCAGCAGCCATGGTCGGGGTACTGAAGCTTTCTTT; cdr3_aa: CASSHGRGTEAFF
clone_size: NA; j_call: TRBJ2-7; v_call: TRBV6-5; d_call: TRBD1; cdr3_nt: TGTGCCAGCAGTTACTCGTTCGCAGGGGGCTACGAGCAGTACTTC; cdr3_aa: CASSYSFAGGYEQYF
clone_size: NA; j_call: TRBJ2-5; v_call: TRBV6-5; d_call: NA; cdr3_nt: TGTGCCAGCAGTAACGGAGAGACCCAGTACTTC; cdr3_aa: CASSNGETQYF
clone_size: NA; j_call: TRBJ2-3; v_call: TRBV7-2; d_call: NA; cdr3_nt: TGTGCCAGCAGCTTACAGGCGGGGGCCACAGATACGCAGTATTTT; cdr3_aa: CASSLQAGATDTQYF
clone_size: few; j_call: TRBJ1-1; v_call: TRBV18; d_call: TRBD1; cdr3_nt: TGTGCCAGCTCACCGACAGGGGCCAACATGAACACTGAAGCTTTCTTT; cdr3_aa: CASSPTGANMNTEAFF
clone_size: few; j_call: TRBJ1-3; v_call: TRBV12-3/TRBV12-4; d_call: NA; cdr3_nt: TGTGCCAGCAGTTTTCGACAGTTAAACACCATATATTTT; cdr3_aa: CASSFRQLNTIYF
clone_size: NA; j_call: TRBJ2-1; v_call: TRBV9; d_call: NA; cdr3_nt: TGTGCCAGCAGCGTAGGTGGGGGCCCCACAGATGAGCAGTTCTTC; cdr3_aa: CASSVGGGPTDEQFF
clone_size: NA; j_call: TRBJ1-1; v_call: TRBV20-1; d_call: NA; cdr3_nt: TGCAGTCCGACGGTCATGAACACTGAAGCTTTCTTT; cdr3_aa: CSPTVMNTEAFF
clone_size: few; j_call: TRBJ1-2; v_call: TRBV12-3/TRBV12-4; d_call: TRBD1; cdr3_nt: TGTGCCAGCAGTGCGACAGGGTCCAGTGGCTACACCTTC; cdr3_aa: CASSATGSSGYTF
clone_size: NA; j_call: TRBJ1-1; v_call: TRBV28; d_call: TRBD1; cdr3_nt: TGTGCCAGCAGACCGATCAGGGGGCGTACTGAAGCTTTCTTT; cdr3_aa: CASRPIRGRTEAFF
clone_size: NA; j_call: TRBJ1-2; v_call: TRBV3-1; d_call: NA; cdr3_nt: TGTGCCAGCAGCCAAGATGGACATCGTGGCTACACCTTC; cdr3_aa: CASSQDGHRGYTF
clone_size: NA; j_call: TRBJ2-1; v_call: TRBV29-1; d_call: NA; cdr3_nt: TGCAGCGTTGAGAGGACTCCTAGCTCCTACAATGAGCAGTTCTTC; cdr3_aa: CSVERTPSSYNEQFF
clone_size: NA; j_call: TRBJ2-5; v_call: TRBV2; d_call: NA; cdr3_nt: TGTGCCAGCAGGGAAAATGGGGAGACCCAGTACTTC; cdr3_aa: CASRENGETQYF
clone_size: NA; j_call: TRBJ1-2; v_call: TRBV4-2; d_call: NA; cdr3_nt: TGTGCCAGCAGCCAAGATCCGGCGGGTTATGGCTACACCTTC; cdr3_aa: CASSQDPAGYGYTF
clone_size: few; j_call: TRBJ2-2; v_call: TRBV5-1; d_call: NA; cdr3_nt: TGCGCCAGCAACGAGGCAGCGCCCGGGGAGCTGTTTTTT; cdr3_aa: CASNEAAPGELFF
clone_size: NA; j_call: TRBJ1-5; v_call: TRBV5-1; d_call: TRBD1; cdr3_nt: TGCGCCAGCAGCTCAAGACAGGGCGGTCCCCAGCATTTT; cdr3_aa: CASSSRQGGPQHF
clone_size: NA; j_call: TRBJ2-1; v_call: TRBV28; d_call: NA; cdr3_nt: TGTGCCAGCAAAAGCCTTGGTTTCGACAATGAGCAGTTCTTC; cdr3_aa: CASKSLGFDNEQFF
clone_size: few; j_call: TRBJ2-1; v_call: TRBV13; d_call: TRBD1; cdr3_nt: TGTGCCAGCAGCGGAAGGCGACAGGGTAACAAGGTGGGCTACAATGAGCAGTTCTTC; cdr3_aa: CASSGRRQGNKVGYNEQFF
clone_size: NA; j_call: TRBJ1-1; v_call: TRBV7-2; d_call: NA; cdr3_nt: TGTGCCAGCAGCGGGATTCCCTTCGATCCGGATACTGAAGCTTTCTTT; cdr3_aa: CASSGIPFDPDTEAFF
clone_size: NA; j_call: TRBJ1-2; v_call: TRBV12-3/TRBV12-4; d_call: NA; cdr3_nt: TGTGCCAGCAGTTTAGGTTCGGGGTTTGGCTACACCTTC; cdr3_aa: CASSLGSGFGYTF
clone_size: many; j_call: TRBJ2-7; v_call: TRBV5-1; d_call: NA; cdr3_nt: TGCGCCAGCAGCTTGGCATTAGCGGTCCTACGAGAGCAGTACTTC; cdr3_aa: CASSLALAVLREQYF
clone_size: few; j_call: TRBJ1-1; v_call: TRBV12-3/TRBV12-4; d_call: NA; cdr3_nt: TGTGCCAGCAGGTCAATCCCGACCGCTGAAGCTTTCTTT; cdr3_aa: CASRSIPTAEAFF
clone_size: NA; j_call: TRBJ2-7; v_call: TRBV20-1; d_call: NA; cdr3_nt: TGCAGTGCTAGCCGACAGAGCAACCTCTACGAGCAGTACTTC; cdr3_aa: CSASRQSNLYEQYF
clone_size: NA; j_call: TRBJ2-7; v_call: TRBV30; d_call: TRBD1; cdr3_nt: TGTGCCTGGGGACAGGGGCTCAGGTACGAGCAGTACTTC; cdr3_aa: CAWGQGLRYEQYF
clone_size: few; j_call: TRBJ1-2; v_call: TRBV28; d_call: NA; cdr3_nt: TGTGCCAGCAGTTTTACTGGCACGATCAGCTACACCTTC; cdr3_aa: CASSFTGTISYTF
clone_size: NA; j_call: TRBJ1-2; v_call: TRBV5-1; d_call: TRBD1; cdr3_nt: TGCGCCAGCAGTTATAGACAGGGGCCTGCCTATGGCTACACCTTC; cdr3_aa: CASSYRQGPAYGYTF
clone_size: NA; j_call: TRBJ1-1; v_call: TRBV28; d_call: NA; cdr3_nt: TGTGCCAGCAGTTTAACTCGGGCTAACACTGAAGCTTTCTTT; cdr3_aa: CASSLTRANTEAFF
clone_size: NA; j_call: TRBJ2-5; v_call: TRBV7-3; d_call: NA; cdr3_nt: TGTGCCAGCAGCTTAACCCATTTAGAGACCCAGTACTTC; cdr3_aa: CASSLTHLETQYF
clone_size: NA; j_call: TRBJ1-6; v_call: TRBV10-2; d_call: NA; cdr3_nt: TGCGCCAGCAGTGGAAGGGGACACTATAATTCACCCCTCCACTTT; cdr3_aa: CASSGRGHYNSPLHF
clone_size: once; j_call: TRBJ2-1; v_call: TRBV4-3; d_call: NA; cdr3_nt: TGCGCCAGCAGCCAAGATCTCACGGGGGGCCATACCTACAATGAGCAGTTCTTC; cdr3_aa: CASSQDLTGGHTYNEQFF
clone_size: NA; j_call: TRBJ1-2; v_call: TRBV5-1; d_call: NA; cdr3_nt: TGCGCCAGCAGCTTGGGGACAGAGGTTAGGAACTATGGCTACACCTTC; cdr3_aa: CASSLGTEVRNYGYTF
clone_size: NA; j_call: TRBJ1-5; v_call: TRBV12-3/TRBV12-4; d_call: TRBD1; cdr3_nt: TGTGCCAGCAGACGGGACAGGGATCAGCCCCAGCATTTT; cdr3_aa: CASRRDRDQPQHF
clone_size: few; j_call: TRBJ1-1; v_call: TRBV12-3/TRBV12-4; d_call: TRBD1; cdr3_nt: TGTGCCAGCAGTTTGGGACAGGGGTATGAAGCTTTCTTT; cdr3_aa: CASSLGQGYEAFF
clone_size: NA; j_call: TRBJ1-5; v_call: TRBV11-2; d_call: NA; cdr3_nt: TGTGCCAGCAGTCCAAGTAGGGCCCAGCCCCAGCATTTT; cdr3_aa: CASSPSRAQPQHF
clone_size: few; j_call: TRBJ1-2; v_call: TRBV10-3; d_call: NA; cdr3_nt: TGTGCCATCAGCAGAACCGGGACACCCCGTGGCTACACCTTC; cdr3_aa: CAISRTGTPRGYTF
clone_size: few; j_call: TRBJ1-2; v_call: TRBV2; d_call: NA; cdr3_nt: TGTGCCAGCAGGAGGGACTTCTTC; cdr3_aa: CASRRDFF
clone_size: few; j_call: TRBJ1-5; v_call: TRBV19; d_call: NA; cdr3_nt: TGTGCCAGTAGTACCCGGGGCAATCAGCCCCAGCATTTT; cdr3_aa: CASSTRGNQPQHF
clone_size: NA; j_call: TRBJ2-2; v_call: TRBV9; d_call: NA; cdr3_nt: TGTGCCAGCAGCCCCGTGGGGGCCGGCGGGGAGCTGTTTTTT; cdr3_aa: CASSPVGAGGELFF
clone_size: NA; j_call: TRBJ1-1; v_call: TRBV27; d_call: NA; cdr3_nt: TGTGCCAGCAGTGCGCACAGGGAGGCTGAAGCTTTCTTT; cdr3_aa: CASSAHREAEAFF
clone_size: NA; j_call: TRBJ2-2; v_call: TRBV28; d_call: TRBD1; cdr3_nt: TGTGCCATCCAGCTCGGGACAGGGGTTACCGGGGAGCTGTTTTTT; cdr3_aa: CAIQLGTGVTGELFF
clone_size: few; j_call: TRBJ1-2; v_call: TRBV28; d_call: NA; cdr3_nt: TGTGCCAGCAGTTTAAGCGTTCGAGCTAACTATGGCTACACCTTC; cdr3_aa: CASSLSVRANYGYTF
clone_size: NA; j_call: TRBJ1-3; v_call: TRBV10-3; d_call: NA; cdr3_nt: TGTGCCATCAGTGAAGGATCGGGGCTTAGAAACACCATATATTTT; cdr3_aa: CAISEGSGLRNTIYF
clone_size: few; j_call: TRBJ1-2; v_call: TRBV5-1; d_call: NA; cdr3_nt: TGCGCCAGCAGGGACGCCCTCTCTAGAGACTATGGCTACACCTTC; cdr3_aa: CASRDALSRDYGYTF
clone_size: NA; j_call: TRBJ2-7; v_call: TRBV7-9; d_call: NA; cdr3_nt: TGTGCCAGCAGCCCTGTGGGGGCTTACGAGCAGTACTTC; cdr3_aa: CASSPVGAYEQYF
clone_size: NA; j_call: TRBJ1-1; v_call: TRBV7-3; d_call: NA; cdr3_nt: TGTGCCAGCAGCTTTGAGTTGAACACTGAAGCTTTCTTT; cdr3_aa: CASSFELNTEAFF
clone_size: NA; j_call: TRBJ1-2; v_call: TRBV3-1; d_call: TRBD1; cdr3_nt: TGTGCCAGCAGCCAAGATCCTGACGGGTTGACAGGGAACTATGGCTACACCTTC; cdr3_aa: CASSQDPDGLTGNYGYTF
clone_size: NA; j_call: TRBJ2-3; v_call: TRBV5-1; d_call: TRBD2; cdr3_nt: TGCGCCAGCAGCTTGGAGGCGGCGGGGGGCCCTCGAGATACGCAGTATTTT; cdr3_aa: CASSLEAAGGPRDTQYF
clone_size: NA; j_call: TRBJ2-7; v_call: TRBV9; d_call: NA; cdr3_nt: TGTGCCAGCTCACCACTTTTCCCCCCGCGCGAGCAGTACTTC; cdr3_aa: CASSPLFPPREQYF